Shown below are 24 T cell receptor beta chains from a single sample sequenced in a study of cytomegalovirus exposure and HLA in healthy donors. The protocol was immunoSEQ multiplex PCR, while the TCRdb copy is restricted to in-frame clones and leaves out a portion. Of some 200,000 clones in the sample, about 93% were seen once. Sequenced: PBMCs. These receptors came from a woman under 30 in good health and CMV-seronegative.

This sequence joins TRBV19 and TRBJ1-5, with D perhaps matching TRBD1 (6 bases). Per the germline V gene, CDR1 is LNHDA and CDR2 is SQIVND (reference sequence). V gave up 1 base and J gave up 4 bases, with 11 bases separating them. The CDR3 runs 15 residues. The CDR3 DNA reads TGTGCCAGTAGTATAGTTCCAGGGGCGAATCAGCCCCAGCATTTT. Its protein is CASSIVPGANQPQHF. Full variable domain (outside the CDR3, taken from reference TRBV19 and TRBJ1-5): DGGITQSPKYLFRKEGQNVTLSCEQNLNHDAMYWYRQDPGQGLRLIYYSQIVNDFQKGDIAEGYSVSREKKESFPLTVTSAQKNPTAFYLCASSIVPGANQPQHFGDGTRLSIL.

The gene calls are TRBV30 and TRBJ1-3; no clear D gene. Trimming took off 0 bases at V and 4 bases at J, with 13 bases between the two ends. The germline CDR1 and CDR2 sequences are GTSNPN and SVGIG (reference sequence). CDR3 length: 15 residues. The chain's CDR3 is CAWSVRVGGGNTIYF. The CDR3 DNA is TGTGCCTGGAGTGTACGAGTAGGAGGGGGAAACACCATATATTTT.

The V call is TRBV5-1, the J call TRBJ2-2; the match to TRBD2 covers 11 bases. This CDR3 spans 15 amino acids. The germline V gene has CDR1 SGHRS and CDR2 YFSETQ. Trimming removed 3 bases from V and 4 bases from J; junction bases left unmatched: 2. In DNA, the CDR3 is TGCGCCAGCAGCTACGGGACTAGCGGCACCGGGGAGCTGTTTTTT. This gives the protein CASSYGTSGTGELFF. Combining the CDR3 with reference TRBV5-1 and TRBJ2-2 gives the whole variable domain KAGVTQTPRYLIKTRGQQVTLSCSPISGHRSVSWYQQTPGQGLQFLFEYFSETQRNKGNFPGRFSGRQFSNSRSEMNVSTLELGDSALYLCASSYGTSGTGELFFGEGSRLTVL.

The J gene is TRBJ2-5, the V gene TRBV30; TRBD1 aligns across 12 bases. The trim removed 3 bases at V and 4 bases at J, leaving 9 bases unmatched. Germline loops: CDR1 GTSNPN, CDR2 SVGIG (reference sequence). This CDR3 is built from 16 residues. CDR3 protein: CAWSLKGQGASETQYF. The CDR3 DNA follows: TGTGCCTGGAGCCTCAAGGGACAGGGGGCTTCAGAGACCCAGTACTTC.

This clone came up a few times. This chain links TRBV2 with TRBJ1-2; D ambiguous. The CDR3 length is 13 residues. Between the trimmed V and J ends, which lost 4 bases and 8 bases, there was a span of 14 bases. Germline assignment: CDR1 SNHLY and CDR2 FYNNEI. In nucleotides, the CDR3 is TGTGCCAGCAGTGGCCGGTACGTTGTGGGCTACACCTTC. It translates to CASSGRYVVGYTF.

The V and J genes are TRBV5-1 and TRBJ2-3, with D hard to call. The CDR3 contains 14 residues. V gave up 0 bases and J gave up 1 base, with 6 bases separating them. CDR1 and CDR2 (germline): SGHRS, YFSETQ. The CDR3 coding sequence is TGCGCCAGCAGCTTGGCCACAGGCACAGATACGCAGTATTTT. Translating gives CASSLATGTDTQYF.

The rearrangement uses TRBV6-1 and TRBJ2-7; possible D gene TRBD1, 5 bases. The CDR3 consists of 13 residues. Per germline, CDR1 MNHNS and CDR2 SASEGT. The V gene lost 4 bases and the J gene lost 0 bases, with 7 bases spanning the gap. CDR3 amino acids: CASSVDTSYEQYF. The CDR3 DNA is TGTGCCAGCAGTGTGGACACCTCCTACGAGCAGTACTTC.

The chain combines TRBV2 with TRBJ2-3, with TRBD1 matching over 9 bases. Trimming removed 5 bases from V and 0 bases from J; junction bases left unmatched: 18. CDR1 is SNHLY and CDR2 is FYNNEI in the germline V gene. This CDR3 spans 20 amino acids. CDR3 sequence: CASSLQGATYSPISTDTQYF. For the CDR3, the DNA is TGTGCCAGCAGTCTACAGGGGGCTACATACTCCCCAATAAGCACAGATACGCAGTATTTT.

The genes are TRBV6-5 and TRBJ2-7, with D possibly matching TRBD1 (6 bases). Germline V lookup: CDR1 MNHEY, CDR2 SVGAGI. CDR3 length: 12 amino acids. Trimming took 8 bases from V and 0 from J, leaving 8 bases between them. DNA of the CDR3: TGTGCCAGCTCGGACAGCTCCTACGAGCAGTACTTC. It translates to CASSDSSYEQYF.

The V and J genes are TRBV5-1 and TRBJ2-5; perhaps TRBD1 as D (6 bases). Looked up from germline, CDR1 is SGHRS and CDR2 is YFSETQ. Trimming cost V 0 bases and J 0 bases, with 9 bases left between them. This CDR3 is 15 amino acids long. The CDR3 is CASSLGDKYQETQYF. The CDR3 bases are TGCGCCAGCAGCTTGGGGGACAAGTACCAAGAGACCCAGTACTTC.

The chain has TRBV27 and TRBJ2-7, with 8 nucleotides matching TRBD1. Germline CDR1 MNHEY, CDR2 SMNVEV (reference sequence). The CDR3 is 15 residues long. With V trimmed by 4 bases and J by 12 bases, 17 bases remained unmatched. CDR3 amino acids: CASSWSGQGGFQSYF. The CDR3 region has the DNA TGTGCCAGCAGTTGGAGTGGACAGGGCGGATTCCAGTCGTACTTC.

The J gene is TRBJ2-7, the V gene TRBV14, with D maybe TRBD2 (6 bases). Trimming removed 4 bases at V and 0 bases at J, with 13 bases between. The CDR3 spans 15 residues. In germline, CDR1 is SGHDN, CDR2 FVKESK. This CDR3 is CASSPLGGYSYEQYF. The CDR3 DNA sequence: TGTGCCAGCAGCCCCCTCGGGGGTTACTCCTACGAGCAGTACTTC.

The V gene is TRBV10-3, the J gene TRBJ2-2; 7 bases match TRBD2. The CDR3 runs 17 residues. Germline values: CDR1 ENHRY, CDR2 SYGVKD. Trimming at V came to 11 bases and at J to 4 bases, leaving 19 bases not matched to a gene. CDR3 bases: TGTGCCTACTCCGGGGGTGGTCCGGGAGGAGGCACCGGGGAGCTGTTTTTT. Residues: CAYSGGGPGGGTGELFF.

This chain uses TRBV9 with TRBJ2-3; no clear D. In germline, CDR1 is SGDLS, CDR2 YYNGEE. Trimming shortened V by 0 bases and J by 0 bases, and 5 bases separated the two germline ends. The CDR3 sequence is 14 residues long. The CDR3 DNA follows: TGTGCCAGCAGCGTAGGAGGAAGCACAGATACGCAGTATTTT. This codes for CASSVGGSTDTQYF.

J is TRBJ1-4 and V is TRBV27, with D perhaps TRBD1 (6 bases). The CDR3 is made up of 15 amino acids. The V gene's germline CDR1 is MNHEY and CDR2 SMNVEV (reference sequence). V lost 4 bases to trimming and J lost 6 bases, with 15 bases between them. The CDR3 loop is CASSSPKGVDEKLFF. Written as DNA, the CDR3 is TGTGCCAGCAGTTCCCCCAAGGGGGTGGATGAAAAACTGTTTTTT.

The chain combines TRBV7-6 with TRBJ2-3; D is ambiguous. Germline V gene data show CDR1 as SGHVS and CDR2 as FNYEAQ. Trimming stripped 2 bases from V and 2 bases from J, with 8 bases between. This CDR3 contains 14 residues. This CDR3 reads CASSLQRLTDTQYF. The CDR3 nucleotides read TGTGCCAGCAGCTTACAGAGACTCACAGATACGCAGTATTTT.

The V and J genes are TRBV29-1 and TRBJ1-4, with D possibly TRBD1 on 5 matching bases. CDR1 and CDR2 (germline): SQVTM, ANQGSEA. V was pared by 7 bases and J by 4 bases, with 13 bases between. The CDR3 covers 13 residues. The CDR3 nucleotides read TGCAGCGGGGTTTCAGGGCTTAATGAAAAACTGTTTTTT. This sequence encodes CSGVSGLNEKLFF.

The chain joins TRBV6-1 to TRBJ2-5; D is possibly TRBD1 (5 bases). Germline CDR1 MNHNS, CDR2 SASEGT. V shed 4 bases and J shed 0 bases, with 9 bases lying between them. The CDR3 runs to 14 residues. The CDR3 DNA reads TGTGCCAGCAGTGTTAACAGGTACCAAGAGACCCAGTACTTC. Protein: CASSVNRYQETQYF.

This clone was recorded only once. CDR3 DNA: TGTGCCAGCAGCTTCCGACTAGTATCCGGGGAGCTGTTTTTT. Protein sequence: CASSFRLVSGELFF. The rearrangement joins TRBV7-2 to TRBJ2-2; TRBD2 is a possible D gene (6 bases). This CDR3 has 14 residues. Germline V gives CDR1 SGHTA, CDR2 FQGNSA. Trimming took off 3 bases at V and 6 bases at J, with 11 bases between the two ends.

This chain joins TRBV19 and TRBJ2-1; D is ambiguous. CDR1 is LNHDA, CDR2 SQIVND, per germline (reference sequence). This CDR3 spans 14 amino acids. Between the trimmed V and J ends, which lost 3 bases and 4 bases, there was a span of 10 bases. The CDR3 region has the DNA TGTGCCAGTAGTATCGGCGGTCAGTACAATGAGCAGTTCTTC. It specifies CASSIGGQYNEQFF.

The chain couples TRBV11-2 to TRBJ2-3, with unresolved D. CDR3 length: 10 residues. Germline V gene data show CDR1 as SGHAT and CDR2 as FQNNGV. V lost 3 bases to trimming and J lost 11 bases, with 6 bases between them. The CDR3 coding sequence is TGTGCCAGCAGCTTGATAGAGCAGTATTTT. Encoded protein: CASSLIEQYF.

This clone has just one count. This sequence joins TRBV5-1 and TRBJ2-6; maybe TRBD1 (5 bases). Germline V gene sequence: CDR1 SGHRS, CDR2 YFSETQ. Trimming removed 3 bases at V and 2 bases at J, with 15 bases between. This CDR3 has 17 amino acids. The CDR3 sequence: CASSSFQGLTGANVLTF. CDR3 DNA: TGCGCCAGCAGCTCCTTCCAGGGATTAACTGGGGCCAACGTCCTGACTTTC.

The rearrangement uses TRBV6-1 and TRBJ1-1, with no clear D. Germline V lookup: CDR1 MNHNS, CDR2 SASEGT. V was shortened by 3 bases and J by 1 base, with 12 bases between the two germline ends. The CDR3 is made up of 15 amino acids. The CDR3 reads CASSEGGLPNTEAFF. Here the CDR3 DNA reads TGTGCCAGCAGTGAGGGCGGGTTACCGAACACTGAAGCTTTCTTT.

This chain's CDR3 is CASSIQITGGGETQYF. CDR3 nucleotides: TGTGCCAGCAGTATACAAATTACAGGGGGGGGAGAGACCCAGTACTTC. The chain combines TRBV28 with TRBJ2-5; possibly TRBD1 for D (8 bases). The length of the CDR3 is 16 residues. V was cut by 5 bases and J by 4 bases, with 20 bases left in between. The germline gives CDR1 MDHEN, CDR2 SYDVKM.